Listed here are 16 T cell receptor beta chains from one sample, sequenced in a study of response to subunit inactivated influenza vaccine. TCRdb processed the RT-PCR reads anew with MiXCR; each CDR3 protein has one entry. The top ten clones hold 11% of a sample with roughly 170,000 distinct CDR3 sequences, roughly 8.7% of them seen once. The starting material was non-naive T cells sorted from PBMCs, obtained on the day of vaccination. The receptors were sampled from a man in his fifties who received an inactivated influenza vaccine.

This clonotype has a count of ten or more. The rearrangement joins TRBV12-3 or TRBV12-4 to TRBJ1-2; D ambiguous. The ends were cut back, 6 bases at V and 4 bases at J, with 21 bases in the middle. CDR3 length: 16 amino acids. CDR3: CASSPRGPLTLYGYTF. For the CDR3, the DNA is TGTGCCAGCAGCCCTCGTGGGCCACTCACTCTCTATGGCTACACCTTC.

This clonotype was detected ten times or more. V usage is TRBV11-2 and J usage is TRBJ2-3, with no clear D. Trimming took 3 bases from V and 6 from J, leaving 10 bases between them. This CDR3 has 13 amino acids. Germline lookup yields CDR1 SGHAT and CDR2 FQNNGV. The CDR3 is CASSFQAKDTQYF. The DNA for the CDR3 is TGTGCCAGCAGCTTCCAAGCTAAGGATACGCAGTATTTT.

This clonotype was seen at least ten times. The chain employs TRBV5-1 and TRBJ2-7; the D gene is possibly TRBD2 (5 bases). The CDR3 length is 17 residues. The V end was cut by 0 bases, the J end by 2 bases, with 18 bases between. Germline V lookup: CDR1 SGHRS, CDR2 YFSETQ. The CDR3 coding sequence is TGCGCCAGCAGCTTGGGAGTACGGCTAGCTGATACCTACGAGCAGTACTTC. It yields the protein CASSLGVRLADTYEQYF.

This clonotype showed up just a few times. The chain recombines TRBV30 with TRBJ1-4; D is ambiguous. The CDR3 totals 13 residues. Germline CDR1 reads GTSNPN; CDR2 reads SVGIG (reference sequence). Trimming pared 5 bases from V and 5 bases from J, leaving 12 bases between. This CDR3 is CAWGRQLNEKLFF. The CDR3 nucleotides are TGTGCCTGGGGGAGGCAGCTAAATGAAAAACTGTTTTTT.

In this sample, this clonotype turned up many times. Here the CDR3 reads CASSLGVGTYNEQFF. The CDR3, as DNA: TGTGCCAGCAGTTTGGGGGTAGGGACCTACAATGAGCAGTTCTTC. The chain links TRBV27 to TRBJ2-1; the D call may be TRBD1 or TRBD2 (5 bases each). This CDR3 spans 15 amino acids. Trimming took 3 bases from V and 2 from J, leaving 11 bases between them. The V gene's germline CDR1 is MNHEY and CDR2 SMNVEV (reference sequence).

This clonotype has a count of ten or more. The chain combines TRBV6-2 or TRBV6-3 with TRBJ2-1; TRBD2 matches at 8 bases. The germline V gene has CDR1 MNHEY and CDR2 SVGEGT. CDR3 length: 14 amino acids. V shed 6 bases, J shed 2 bases, and the junction held 3 bases outside the gene matches. CDR3 sequence (DNA): TGTGCCAGCAGGGTAGCGGGAACCTACAATGAGCAGTTCTTC. Encoded protein: CASRVAGTYNEQFF.

This clonotype came up many times. This chain joins TRBV4-3 and TRBJ1-5; D not resolved. CDR3 length equals 16 residues. V lost 0 bases and J lost 4, with 13 bases in between. CDR1 and CDR2 from the germline V gene are LGHNA and YSLEER. The CDR3 here is CASSQDADPRNQPQHF. CDR3 coding DNA: TGCGCCAGCAGCCAAGACGCAGATCCTAGGAATCAGCCCCAGCATTTT.

The chain joins TRBV5-1 to TRBJ2-3; 9 positions match TRBD1. The trim removed 3 bases at V and 1 base at J, leaving 3 bases unmatched. Looked up from germline, CDR1 is SGHRS and CDR2 is YFSETQ. The CDR3 has 15 amino acids. The CDR3 loop reads CASSWGQGRTDTQYF. CDR3 nucleotide sequence: TGCGCCAGCAGCTGGGGACAGGGACGCACAGATACGCAGTATTTT.

This clonotype has a count of ten or more. The J gene is TRBJ1-2, the V gene TRBV5-1, with TRBD1 identical over 7 bases. The trim removed 5 bases at V and 6 bases at J, leaving 13 bases unmatched. Germline V gives CDR1 SGHRS, CDR2 YFSETQ. This CDR3 spans 15 amino acids. The DNA of the CDR3 is TGCGCCAGCAGTACGTATGACAGGGTATCGGATGGCTACACCTTC. This translates into CASSTYDRVSDGYTF.

The CDR3 sequence is CASSPIRGHVYGYTF. In DNA, the CDR3 is TGTGCCAGCAGTCCAATCAGGGGGCACGTCTATGGCTACACCTTC. The genes are TRBV12-3 or TRBV12-4 and TRBJ1-2; 8 nucleotides line up with TRBD1. The CDR3 contains 15 residues. J lost 4 bases, V lost 5 bases, and 9 bases had no gene match.

The V call is TRBV5-5, the J call TRBJ1-1; TRBD1 matches at 7 bases. Germline V gene data show CDR1 as SGHKS and CDR2 as YYEKEE (reference sequence). The length of the CDR3 is 13 residues. V trimming: 5 bases; J trimming: 6 bases; junction bases outside the gene matches: 7. CDR3 coding DNA: TGTGCCAGCAGACAGACAGGGACGGCTGAAGCTTTCTTT. This translates into CASRQTGTAEAFF.

This clonotype was seen ten or more times. J is TRBJ1-2 and V is TRBV28; tentative D call: TRBD1 (5 bases). Per the germline V gene, CDR1 is MDHEN and CDR2 is SYDVKM. V was cut by 5 bases and J by 4 bases, with 17 bases left in between. The CDR3 is 15 amino acids. The CDR3, as DNA: TGTGCCAGCAGTCTTTTTACCCCAGGGTCCTATGGCTACACCTTC. It is translated as CASSLFTPGSYGYTF.

The V and J genes are TRBV7-2 and TRBJ2-3; D gene ambiguous. Trimming shortened V by 1 base and J by 6 bases, and 11 bases separated the two germline ends. The CDR3 is made up of 14 amino acids. Germline loops: CDR1 SGHTA, CDR2 FQGNSA. Written as DNA, the CDR3 is TGTGCCAGCAGCTTAGGCCCTGAGTTTGATACGCAGTATTTT. Translation: CASSLGPEFDTQYF.

This clonotype was seen a handful of times. The chain uses TRBV11-2 and TRBJ1-4; D is undetermined. This CDR3 contains 14 residues. Trimming removed 5 bases from V and 8 bases from J, with 15 bases in between. Germline CDR1 is SGHAT and CDR2 is FQNNGV. The CDR3 protein is CASSQRKDGEKLFF. The DNA of the CDR3 is TGTGCCAGCAGCCAACGGAAGGACGGGGAAAAACTGTTTTTT.

The table lists this clonotype with a few counts. The chain combines TRBV20-1 with TRBJ2-5; the D gene is possibly TRBD2 (7 bases). V was clipped by 6 bases and J by 4 bases, with 18 bases between them. Germline lookup yields CDR1 DFQATT and CDR2 SNEGSKA (reference sequence). The CDR3 has 14 amino acids. The CDR3 DNA reads TGCAGTGCCGAAGTGGGGGGGGCCTCAGAGACCCAGTACTTC. Protein product: CSAEVGGASETQYF.

The chain carries TRBV7-3 and TRBJ2-1, with a tentative D call TRBD2 (5 bases). CDR1 and CDR2 (germline): SGHTA, FQGTGA. The CDR3 consists of 13 residues. V was trimmed by 6 bases and J by 6 bases, leaving 12 bases between them. The CDR3 nucleotides are TGTGCCAGCAGGGCGAGTGAGGGCAATGAGCAGTTCTTC. Its protein product is CASRASEGNEQFF.